This TCR beta chain was identified in a study of T cell repertoires in cytomegalovirus infection. Study at large: From public TCR beta signatures came an indication of both CMV infection and matching HLA type.

This clonotype appeared a few times. Its specificity is unknown. Study observations and caveats: Clonotype analysis showed dominance of the ex vivo response by HLA-C-restricted CMV-specific TCR beta clonotypes. Pooled public TCR beta family frequency picked out CMV carriers with the relevant HLA.

The CDR3 is 14 amino acids. Trimming removed 3 bases at V and 0 bases at J, with 8 bases between. From germline, CDR1 is LNHDA and CDR2 SQIVND (reference sequence). TCRdb re-derived calls from the reads in MiXCR, one entry per CDR3 protein. This table has fewer than 400,000 distinct CDR3 sequences, 18% appearing once. The origin of this receptor is a human donor in good health (CMV status not recorded). Some clones in this sample may be carry-over from other donors' samples. The sequenced sample consisted of PBMCs. This rearrangement joins TRBV19 to TRBJ1-1; D remains ambiguous. The CDR3 DNA follows: TGTGCCAGTAGTATTCTCGATATGAACACTGAAGCTTTCTTT. Translating it yields CASSILDMNTEAFF.